Below are 3 T cell receptor beta chains sequenced from a single sample in a study of shared clonotypes between healthy human individuals. TCRdb's table, derived via immunoSEQ multiplex PCR, lists solely in-frame clones and lacks some. In the table there are about 2.5 million clones, just under 95% of which are singletons. The specimen was naive CD4+ T cells from PBMCs. The subset: CD45RA+ positively selected. These TCRs come from a man between 18 and 35 years old in good health. Some clones in this sample may be carry-over from other donors' samples.

V gene TRBV28 combines with J gene TRBJ1-1; D remains unclear. This CDR3 region has 14 residues. With 8 bases removed from V and 1 base from J, the gap between germline ends came to 14 bases. From germline, CDR1 is MDHEN and CDR2 SYDVKM. CDR3 coding DNA: TGTGCCAGCTTACCCGGGCACAGGAACACTGAAGCTTTCTTT. This sequence encodes CASLPGHRNTEAFF.

The rearrangement joins TRBV19 to TRBJ2-3, with D tentatively TRBD2 (5 bases). This CDR3 region has 14 residues. V was clipped by 3 bases and J by 2 bases, with 9 bases between them. Per the germline V gene, CDR1 is LNHDA and CDR2 is SQIVND (reference sequence). The CDR3, as DNA: TGTGCCAGTAGTATTGGACTCCCCACAGATACGCAGTATTTT. Amino acids: CASSIGLPTDTQYF.

The V call is TRBV2, the J call TRBJ1-3; 7 bases are a match to TRBD1. The CDR3 has 15 amino acids. V lost 3 bases and J lost 0; bases outside the gene matches: 2. From germline, CDR1 is SNHLY and CDR2 FYNNEI. The CDR3 DNA follows: TGTGCCAGCAGTGACGGGACAGTCTCTGGAAACACCATATATTTT. Protein: CASSDGTVSGNTIYF.